This T cell receptor (beta chain) derives from a study of shared clonotypes between healthy human individuals. Study at large: CD4 naive and CD4 memory each took three plates per donor, while CD8 naive took two and CD8 memory one.

The split of CD4+ cells yielded CD45RA+ naive and CD45RA-negative memory subsets. The CDR3 covers 15 residues. Germline CDR1 and CDR2: SGHAT and FQNNGV. The V and J ends lost 4 bases and 7 bases, in that order; junction bases with no gene match: 8. Under the authors' procedure: Junction-only immunoSEQ sequences carried no quality scores, so filtering differed. TCRdb's copy holds only in-frame clones and misses some; the assay was immunoSEQ multiplex PCR. The DNA gave D and trimming, while V, J and clone size come from that table. Here the sample spans about a million clones, 60% to 85% being singletons. Findings and limits, study-wide: Naive subsets tended to show greater estimated richness than memory subsets.

On this clone: Its matching antigen is unknown.

The TCR was taken from a man aged 18 to 29 in good health. Some clones in this sample may be carry-over from other donors' samples. The chain employs TRBV11-2 and TRBJ1-4; 8 bases fit TRBD1. Sequenced material: memory CD4+ T cells from PBMCs. Subset indicated: CD45RA-negative fraction. The CDR3 region has the DNA TGTGCCAGCAGCTCCCCCAGGGGGCACGGTGAAAAACTGTTTTTT. Its translation: CASSSPRGHGEKLFF.